The rows below give T cell receptor delta chains drawn from one sample of a study of gamma-delta T cells after stem cell transplantation. TCRdb re-called clones from the RT-PCR reads using CATT. The sample holds 2,500 to 3,500 delta-chain clones; 5% are singletons and the top ten take under 45%. The sequenced sample was gamma-delta T cells. The receptors stem from a human donor. It is not recorded whose cells these are; they may come from a transplant donor. Each CDR3 is given with its conserved first and last residue. The D gene is left open where the match is weak. Clone sizes are given selectively: once, few, many, or a class where the clone is expanded.

V gene	clone size	D gene	CDR3 length	J gene	CDR3 protein	CDR3 DNA
TRDV2	few	TRDD3	23	TRDJ1	CACDPLLGDTRDRKDVYTDKLIF	TGTGCCTGTGACCCTTTACTGGGGGATACGCGGGACCGCAAGGACGTTTACACCGATAAACTCATCTTT
TRDV2	NA	TRDD3	18	TRDJ1	CACDSAGGYGTRTDKLIF	TGTGCCTGTGACTCGGCTGGGGGATACGGGACAAGGACCGATAAACTCATCTTT
TRDV2	NA	TRDD3	16	TRDJ1	CACDILGDTSNGELIF	TGTGCCTGTGACATACTGGGGGATACATCGAACGGAGAACTCATCTTT
TRDV2	medium-sized	TRDD3	16	TRDJ1	CACDPLLGGHTDKLIF	TGTGCCTGTGACCCTTTACTGGGGGGACACACCGATAAACTCATCTTT
TRDV2	few	NA	14	TRDJ1	CACDGLGGTDKLIF	TGTGCCTGTGACGGACTTGGAGGCACCGATAAACTCATCTTT
TRDV2	NA	TRDD3	22	TRDJ1	CACDTLNPPILGDTQNTDKLIF	TGTGCCTGTGACACCTTAAATCCTCCCATACTGGGGGATACCCAAAACACCGATAAACTCATCTTT
TRDV2	medium-sized	TRDD3	19	TRDJ1	CACDSLESTGGLYTDKLIF	TGTGCCTGTGACTCACTGGAAAGTACTGGGGGATTGTACACCGATAAACTCATCTTT
TRDV2	few	TRDD3	17	TRDJ1	CACDTTGGYARSDKLIF	TGTGCCTGTGACACGACTGGGGGATACGCTCGTTCCGATAAACTCATCTTT
TRDV2	many	NA	14	TRDJ1	CACDGLGNTDKLIF	TGTGCCTGTGACGGGCTGGGGAACACCGATAAACTCATCTTT
TRDV2	large	NA	15	TRDJ1	CACDLVGGRTDKLIF	TGTGCCTGTGACCTAGTTGGGGGCCGCACCGATAAACTCATCTTT
TRDV1	few	TRDD3	18	TRDJ1	CALNRVPVVGDKPPKLIF	TGTGCTCTTAACAGGGTACCGGTTGTGGGGGATAAACCTCCTAAACTCATCTTT
TRDV2	few	TRDD3	18	TRDJ1	CACDTVDKTGGYAAKLIF	TGTGCCTGTGACACCGTCGACAAAACTGGGGGATACGCGGCTAAACTCATCTTT
TRDV2	few	TRDD3	20	TRDJ1	CACDSLLGDKRVQATDKLIF	TGTGCCTGTGACAGCCTCCTGGGGGATAAGCGAGTGCAGGCCACCGATAAACTCATCTTT
TRDV2	medium-sized	TRDD3	15	TRDJ1	CACDTLGEHTDKLIF	TGTGCCTGTGACACCCTGGGGGAACACACCGATAAACTCATCTTT
TRDV2	medium-sized	TRDD3	18	TRDJ1	CACDAVAGGYGRTDKLIF	TGTGCCTGTGACGCTGTCGCTGGGGGATACGGTCGGACCGATAAACTCATCTTT
TRDV2	medium-sized	TRDD3	18	TRDJ1	CACDKLLGDTSGSDKLIF	TGTGCCTGTGACAAATTACTGGGGGATACGTCAGGATCGGATAAACTCATCTTT
TRDV2	NA	TRDD3	19	TRDJ1	CACDTVSGGYHLYTDNLIF	TGTGCCTGTGACACCGTAAGTGGGGGATACCACCTGTACACCGATAACCTCATCTTT
TRDV2	NA	TRDD3	15	TRDJ1	CACHTLGDSTDKLIF	TGTGCCTGCCATACACTGGGGGATTCCACCGATAAACTCATCTTT
TRDV2	few	TRDD3	17	TRDJ1	CACDVLGDTAYTDKLIF	TGTGCCTGTGACGTACTGGGGGATACGGCGTACACCGATAAACTCATCTTT
TRDV2	few	TRDD3	21	TRDJ3	CACDTLFTGGSNSWDTRQMFF	TGTGCCTGTGACACCCTATTTACTGGGGGATCAAACTCCTGGGACACCCGACAGATGTTTTTC